In its sample, the clone carrying this T cell receptor (beta chain) was seen many times. The sample comes from a study of regulatory T cells in long-lasting Graves disease. This CDR3 spans 13 amino acids. V lost 0 bases, J lost 8 bases, and 9 bases lay in between. The germline V gene has CDR1 SGHAT and CDR2 FQNNGV. The sample's time point: newly diagnosed GD, antithyroid drugs for less than 3 months. The TCR library was prepared using RNA isolated from PBMCs. HTBI primers from iRepertoire and Arm-PCR of CDR3 regions yielded the TCR beta libraries. TCRdb used MiXCR to reprocess the multiplex PCR reads, holding one entry per CDR3 protein. The table includes around 450,000 distinct CDR3 sequences, 15% to 20% detected once. This sample also appeared in a second study, on T cells in Graves' hyperthyroidism and ophthalmopathy.

The specimen comprised peripheral blood mononuclear cells (PBMCs), sampled at new diagnosis, from a patient treated with antithyroid drugs. This TCR was recovered from a man in his forties with Graves disease. The chain links TRBV11-2 to TRBJ2-3; D gene unclear. CDR3 DNA sequence: TGTGCCAGCAGCTTAGATGGGATCGGTACGCAGTATTTT. Amino acids: CASSLDGIGTQYF.